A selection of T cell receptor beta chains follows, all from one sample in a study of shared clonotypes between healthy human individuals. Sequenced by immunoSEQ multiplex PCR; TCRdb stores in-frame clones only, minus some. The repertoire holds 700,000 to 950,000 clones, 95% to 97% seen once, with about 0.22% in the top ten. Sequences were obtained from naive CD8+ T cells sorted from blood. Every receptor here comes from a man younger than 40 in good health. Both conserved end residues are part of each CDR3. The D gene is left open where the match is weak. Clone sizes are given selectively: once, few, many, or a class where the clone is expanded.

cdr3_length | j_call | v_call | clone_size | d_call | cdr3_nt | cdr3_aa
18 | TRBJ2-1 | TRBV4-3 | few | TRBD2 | TGCGCCAGCAGCCACGTAGGAGTCTCTAGCGGACAATACAATGAGCAGTTCTTC | CASSHVGVSSGQYNEQFF
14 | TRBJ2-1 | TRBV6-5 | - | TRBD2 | TGTGCCACCCGGACTAGCGGAGACCAGGGTGAGCAGTTCTTC | CATRTSGDQGEQFF
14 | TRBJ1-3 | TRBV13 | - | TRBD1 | TGTGCCAGCAGCTTCGGGACAGGGGTAGACACCATATATTTT | CASSFGTGVDTIYF
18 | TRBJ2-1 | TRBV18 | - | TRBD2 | TGTGCCAGCTCACCACCCGGTTCCGCGGGAGTTTCTTGGGATGAGCAGTTCTTC | CASSPPGSAGVSWDEQFF
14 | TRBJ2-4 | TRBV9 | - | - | TGTGCCAGCAGCCCTCCTGGCGGCGAGAACATTCAGTACTTC | CASSPPGGENIQYF
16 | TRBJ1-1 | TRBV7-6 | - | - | TGTGCCAGCAGCTTAGATAACTGGGGTATGAACACTGAAGCTTTCTTT | CASSLDNWGMNTEAFF
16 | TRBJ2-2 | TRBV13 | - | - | TGTGCCAGCAGCCTAAGTAGGGTAGTGAACACCGGGGAGCTGTTTTTT | CASSLSRVVNTGELFF
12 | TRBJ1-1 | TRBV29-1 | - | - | TGCAGCGTTGAAGATGGTGTTGGTGAAGCTTTCTTT | CSVEDGVGEAFF
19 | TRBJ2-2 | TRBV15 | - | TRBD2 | TGTGCCACCAGCATTCCCGGGACTAGCGGGAGTAGGGGCACCGGGGAGCTGTTTTTT | CATSIPGTSGSRGTGELFF
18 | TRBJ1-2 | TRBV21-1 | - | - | TGTGCCAGCAGCAAAGTAACGGGACAGGGGGCCTTACCCTATGGCTACACCTTC | CASSKVTGQGALPYGYTF
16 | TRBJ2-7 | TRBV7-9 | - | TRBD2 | TGTGCCAGCAGCTCGAGGACTAGCGGATCCCCCTACGAGCAGTACTTC | CASSSRTSGSPYEQYF
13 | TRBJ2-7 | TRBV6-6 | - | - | TGTGCCAGCGCCCTGGGCGGGGTCTACGAGCAGTACTTC | CASALGGVYEQYF
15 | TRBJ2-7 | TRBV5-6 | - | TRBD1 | TGTGCCAGCAGCTTTAGGGACAGCCGGGACTACGAGCAGTACTTC | CASSFRDSRDYEQYF
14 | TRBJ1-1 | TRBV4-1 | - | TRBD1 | TGCGCCAGCAGCCGAGACAGGGGAAACACTGAAGCTTTCTTT | CASSRDRGNTEAFF
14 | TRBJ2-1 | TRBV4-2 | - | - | TGTGCCAGCAGATCGGGAGAGGGGTACAATGAGCAGTTCTTC | CASRSGEGYNEQFF
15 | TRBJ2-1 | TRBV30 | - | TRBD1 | TGTGCCTGGAGTGCCACAGGGGGCTCCTACAATGAGCAGTTCTTC | CAWSATGGSYNEQFF
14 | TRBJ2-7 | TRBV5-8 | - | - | TGTGCCAGCAGCTTTCTGCACTACCCCTACGAGCAGTACTTC | CASSFLHYPYEQYF
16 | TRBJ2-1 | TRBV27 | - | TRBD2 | TGTGCCAGCAGTATGGGGGCGGGAGGGCCTTTGGATGAGCAGTTCTTC | CASSMGAGGPLDEQFF
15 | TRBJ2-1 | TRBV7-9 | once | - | TGTGCCAGCAGCCAGGCCGAGATCTCCTACAATGAGCAGTTCTTC | CASSQAEISYNEQFF
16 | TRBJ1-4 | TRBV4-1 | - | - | TGCGCCAGCAGCCAGCAACCGGGACGGGGGGCGGAAAAACTGTTTTTT | CASSQQPGRGAEKLFF
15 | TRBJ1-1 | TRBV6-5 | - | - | TGTGCCAGCAGTCAGCAGTGGGGGATGAACACTGAAGCTTTCTTT | CASSQQWGMNTEAFF
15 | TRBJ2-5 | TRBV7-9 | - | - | TGTGCCAGCAGCCCGCACTCGACTAAGGGGGGGACCCAGTACTTC | CASSPHSTKGGTQYF
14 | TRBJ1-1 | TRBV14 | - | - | TGTGCCAGCAGCCAACCAGGGGTTAACACTGAAGCTTTCTTT | CASSQPGVNTEAFF
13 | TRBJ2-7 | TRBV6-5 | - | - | TGTGCCAGCAGCCCCCGAGGGTCCTACGAGCAGTACTTC | CASSPRGSYEQYF
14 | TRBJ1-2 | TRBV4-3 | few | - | TGCGCCAGCAGCCAAGATAGAAGGGCTTATGGCTACACCTTC | CASSQDRRAYGYTF
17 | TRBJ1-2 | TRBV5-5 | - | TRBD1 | TGTGCCAGCAGCCCCTCGGGAGGGACAGGCCGGGGAAATGGCTACACCTTC | CASSPSGGTGRGNGYTF
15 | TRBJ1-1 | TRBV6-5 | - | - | TGTGCCAGCAGTTACACGCTCACAAGGAACACTGAAGCTTTCTTT | CASSYTLTRNTEAFF
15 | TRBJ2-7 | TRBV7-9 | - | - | TGTGCCAGCAGCTCGGCGGGACCCAACTCCTACGAGCAGTACTTC | CASSSAGPNSYEQYF
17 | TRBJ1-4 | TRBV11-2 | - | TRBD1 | TGTGCCAGCAGCTTAGATCAATTCAGGGGGAAAAATGAAAAACTGTTTTTT | CASSLDQFRGKNEKLFF
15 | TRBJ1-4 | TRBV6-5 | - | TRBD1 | TGTGCCAGCAGTTACAGCGGGACAGGGAATGAAAAACTGTTTTTT | CASSYSGTGNEKLFF
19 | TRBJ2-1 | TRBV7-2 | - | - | TGTGCCAGCAGCCCCAGGGGCCCGCTGTCTATTGACTCCTACAATGAGCAGTTCTTC | CASSPRGPLSIDSYNEQFF
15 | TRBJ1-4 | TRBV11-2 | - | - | TGTGCCAGCAGCGGGGGAGGGGACCGAACGGTCGAACTGTTTTTT | CASSGGGDRTVELFF
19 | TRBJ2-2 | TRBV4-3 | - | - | TGCGCCAGCAGCCAAGATCTATTAAGGGCAGGTTCATACACCGGGGAGCTGTTTTTT | CASSQDLLRAGSYTGELFF
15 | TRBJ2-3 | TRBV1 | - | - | TGCACCAGCACTCGGAAATCCCCTCACACAGATACGCAGTATTTT | CTSTRKSPHTDTQYF
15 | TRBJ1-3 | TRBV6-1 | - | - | TGTGCCAGCAGTGAAGTGTGGGGTTCTGGAAACACCATATATTTT | CASSEVWGSGNTIYF
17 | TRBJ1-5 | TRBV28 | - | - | TGTGCCAGCAGTTTATTTCCAGGGGCAGGGAGCAATCAGCCCCAGCATTTT | CASSLFPGAGSNQPQHF
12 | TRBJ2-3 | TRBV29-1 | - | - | TGCAGCGTTGAAGAGCTCACAGATACGCAGTATTTT | CSVEELTDTQYF
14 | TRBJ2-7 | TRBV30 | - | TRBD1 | TGTGCCTGGGGGACCGGGACAGGGTCCTACGAGCAGTACTTC | CAWGTGTGSYEQYF
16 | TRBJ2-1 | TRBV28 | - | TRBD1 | TGTGCCAGCAGTCCAGTGGGACAGGGGCACCACAATGAGCAGTTCTTC | CASSPVGQGHHNEQFF
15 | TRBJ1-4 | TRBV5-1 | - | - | TGCGCCAGCAGCTTGGAAGGGGTGCCTAATGAAAAACTGTTTTTT | CASSLEGVPNEKLFF
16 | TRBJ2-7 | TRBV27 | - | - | TGTGCCAGCAGTTTGAATAGGGCCCCAATCCCTTACGAGCAGTACTTC | CASSLNRAPIPYEQYF
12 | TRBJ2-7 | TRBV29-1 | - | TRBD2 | TGCAGCGCCGGGAGGCCGAACTACGAGCAGTACTTC | CSAGRPNYEQYF
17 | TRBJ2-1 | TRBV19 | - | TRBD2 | TGTGCCAGTAGTATAGGCGCCGGGACTAGCGGTAGGGATGAGCAGTTCTTC | CASSIGAGTSGRDEQFF
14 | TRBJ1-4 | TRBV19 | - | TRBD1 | TGTGCCAGCGCCCCGGGACAGACTAATGAAAAACTGTTTTTT | CASAPGQTNEKLFF
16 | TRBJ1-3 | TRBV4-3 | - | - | TGCGCCAGCAGCCAACTCACAGGAAGCTCTGGAAACACCATATATTTT | CASSQLTGSSGNTIYF
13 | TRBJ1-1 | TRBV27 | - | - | TGTGCCAGCAGTTTCGGGAGGATAACTGAAGCTTTCTTT | CASSFGRITEAFF
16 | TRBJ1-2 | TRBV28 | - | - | TGTGCCAGCAGTTTCGTCGAAGGACAGACGTACTATGGCTACACCTTC | CASSFVEGQTYYGYTF
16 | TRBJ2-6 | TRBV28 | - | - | TGTGCCAGCGGCCAGGCCGGTCGTGGGGGGGCCAACGTCCTGACTTTC | CASGQAGRGGANVLTF
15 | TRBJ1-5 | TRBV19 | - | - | TGTGCCAGTACTGATGTCCGGCGGGACCATCAGCCCCAGCATTTT | CASTDVRRDHQPQHF
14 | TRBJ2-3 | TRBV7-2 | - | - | TGTGCCAGCACCCAAGGGGGGCCCACAGATACGCAGTATTTT | CASTQGGPTDTQYF
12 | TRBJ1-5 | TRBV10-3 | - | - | TGTGCCATCAGCGACCCAGGACAGCCCCAGCATTTT | CAISDPGQPQHF
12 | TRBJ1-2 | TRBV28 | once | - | TGTGCCAGCCGGGGACGGTCCTATGGCTACACCTTC | CASRGRSYGYTF